The 3 T cell receptor beta chains reported below all come from one sample, sequenced in a study of PD-1 and CTLA-4 blockade in melanoma. Sequencing was performed with immunoSEQ multiplex PCR; in TCRdb, only in-frame clones are kept and a portion is missing. The repertoire includes about 18,000 clones, around 70% of them detected once, and 15% to 20% sits in the top ten. The sequencing here drew on CD8+ T cells from peripheral blood, taken before anti-PD-1 treatment. The source is a human donor with melanoma.

In this sample, this clone turned up once. This chain joins TRBV10-3 and TRBJ2-1; 12 bases match TRBD2. The CDR3 runs 18 residues. Germline V gives CDR1 ENHRY, CDR2 SYGVKD. The J segment lost 7 bases and the V segment lost 1 base, leaving 11 bases of the junction unmatched. The CDR3 loop is CAISEFTQTSGGRNEQFF. DNA for the CDR3: TGTGCCATCAGTGAGTTTACCCAAACTAGCGGGGGGAGGAATGAGCAGTTCTTC.

By sample fraction, this clone is medium-sized (0.01 to 0.1%). The chain has TRBV19 and TRBJ1-5; D uncertain. The V end lost 4 bases, the J end lost 0 bases, and 16 bases lay between the germline ends. CDR1 and CDR2 (germline): LNHDA, SQIVND (reference sequence). CDR3 size: 17 residues. CDR3 amino acids: CASSRLKDTLSNQPQHF. Written as DNA, the CDR3 is TGTGCCAGTAGTAGGCTGAAGGATACCCTTAGCAATCAGCCCCAGCATTTT. The full variable domain, its missing parts supplied by reference TRBV19 and TRBJ1-5, is DGGITQSPKYLFRKEGQNVTLSCEQNLNHDAMYWYRQDPGQGLRLIYYSQIVNDFQKGDIAEGYSVSREKKESFPLTVTSAQKNPTAFYLCASSRLKDTLSNQPQHFGDGTRLSIL.

The V call is TRBV2, the J call TRBJ2-2, with D unclear. CDR1 and CDR2 from the germline V gene are SNHLY and FYNNEI. Trimming stripped 3 bases from V and 5 bases from J, with 7 bases between. The CDR3 is 13 residues long. The CDR3 sequence is CASSEYQTGELFF. In DNA, the CDR3 is TGTGCCAGCAGTGAGTACCAAACCGGGGAGCTGTTTTTT.